The subject of this entry is one T cell receptor beta chain. A single count supports this clonotype. Its antigen specificity is not known. The sample holds no much larger clone one base away, and base qualities are not on file. A single read makes a weak case. The sample is drawn from a study of T cells in Graves' hyperthyroidism and ophthalmopathy (dated by TCRdb to about 2019). Background on the whole study: Peripheral blood samples were taken at initial diagnosis, before any treatment was given. In addition, the study compared T-cell repertoires in thyroid tissue and in blood from about six Graves' hyperthyroidism patients. TCR Vbeta CDR3 sequencing of 140 or so peripheral blood samples (43 ophthalmopathy, roughly 72 hyperthyroidism and some 17 progressor patients) is reported in the paper. TCR V-J signatures able to tell the groups apart were searched for in a discovery cohort of 100 patients, of whom about 40 had Graves' ophthalmopathy and more than 55 had stable Graves' hyperthyroidism. After blood sampling, hyperthyroidism patients were treated with methimazole at a starting dose of 30 mg daily, and ophthalmopathy patients were treated with high-dose intravenous methylprednisolone. Prospective prediction of ophthalmopathy was tested in an independent validation cohort consisting of about 20 hyperthyroidism patients and over 15 patients who later progressed to ophthalmopathy. The 75 to 100 discovery patients were randomly split 7:3 into training and test sets. On the study overall, not on this receptor specifically: A 13 V-J signature model separated ophthalmopathy from stable hyperthyroidism, with around 90% sensitivity and about 81% specificity in cross-validation and 80%/75% in testing. In validation, progression to ophthalmopathy was predicted by the model with approximately 67% sensitivity and around 75% specificity, a median of about 6.4 months before onset. Blood samples also contained most of the expanded thyroid clonotypes (frequency above 0.001), which suggests that blood repertoires may reflect thyroid immune responses. Sample size was not statistically predetermined, and investigators were not blinded to group allocation.

V sheds 4 bases and J sheds 0 bases, leaving 16 bases between their ends. Counted from cysteine to phenylalanine, this CDR3 has 16 amino acids. The CDR3 DNA has 48 bases and is translated from base 1. CDR1 and CDR2 (MGHDK, SYGVNS) derive from the germline V gene. The TCR beta CDR3 regions were amplified from RNA transcripts. For the first round of RT-PCR on the TCR CDR3, the HTBI primer set was used together with the Qiagen OneStep RT-PCR kit. Libraries were constructed in a second round of multiplex PCR, after which size selection and purification were performed. Libraries were sequenced paired-end with 100 bp reads on an Illumina HiSeq2000. In the paper's pipeline: SOAPnuke was used to process the raw data, with reads discarded if the reads contained adapters or uncalled bases, had a mean Phred below 15, or lacked an exact constant-primer or identifier match. High-quality paired reads were merged with COPE v1.2.5, and unique nucleotide sequences were defined as clonotypes. Clonotypes were aligned to IMGT TRBV, TRBD and TRBJ reference segments using MiTCR v1.1. Analysis was restricted to V-J combinations with a frequency above 0.0001, which covered about 99% of repertoires. The TCS score was defined as F50 (clonal expansion) divided by E x V (chaos), with BLOSUM62-based TCRdist calculated between CDR3 peptides within each V-J. Welch's t-statistics and random forest reduced fewer than 550 V-J features to about 12, which were used in a naive Bayes classifier (R e1071). Clones were called with MiXCR by TCRdb after fastp trimmed the public reads at Q25, and only in-frame beta chains were retained. Rows with a matching CDR3 protein are joined into one entry that keeps the most common DNA and genes. TCRdb, rather than the study authors, made the V and J calls. This sample gives under 450,000 distinct CDR3 sequences in total; 15% to 17% of them show up just once. Approximately 14% of the sample is in the top ten clones.

Stable Graves' hyperthyroidism was defined as the absence of progression to ophthalmopathy over 18 months of follow-up. Hyperthyroidism patients were newly diagnosed, with disease duration under 2 months, and aged 18 to 65 years. Patients with uncontrolled infections, other autoimmune diseases, pregnancy or lactation were excluded. Clinical symptoms, serum thyroxine and TRAb, thyroid ultrasound, and orbital computed tomography formed the basis for the diagnoses. Ficoll-Paque density gradient centrifugation was used to isolate PBMCs from around 10 ml of fresh peripheral blood. Trizol reagent was used to extract total RNA, and RNA quality was then checked on an Agilent 2100 Bioanalyzer.

Material: blood. The TCR originated in a woman aged 18 to 35 with Graves' hyperthyroidism. This receptor chain uses TRBV25-1 and TRBJ2-7, and TRBD1 may be the D gene, going by 6 matching bases. The DNA is TGTGCCAGCAGTGGGGGTGGGGGCTCCAGCTCCTACGAGCAGTACTTC. Translated, this is CASSGGGGSSSYEQYF.